Below, one T cell receptor beta chain is given with its context. The sample originates from a study of cytomegalovirus exposure and HLA in healthy donors. The CDR3 has 14 residues. Trimming shortened V by 3 bases and J by 5 bases, and 11 bases separated the two germline ends. CDR1 is MNHNS and CDR2 is SASEGT in the germline V gene. PCR employed 60 Vbeta and 13 Jbeta primers. The table came from immunoSEQ multiplex PCR; TCRdb's copy has only in-frame clones and leaves some out. The sample has about 130,000 clones; roughly 80% are singletons. This rearrangement joins TRBV6-1 to TRBJ1-5; the D gene is possibly TRBD1 (6 bases). The origin of this receptor is a man aged 25 to 40 in good health and CMV-seropositive. Sequenced: PBMCs. The CDR3 here is CASSDRHRDQPQHF. The CDR3 coding sequence is TGTGCCAGCAGTGATCGACACAGGGATCAGCCCCAGCATTTT.